This T cell receptor (beta chain) is drawn from a study of early T cells in non-severe SARS-CoV-2 infection. This clonotype was observed a handful of times. The CDR3 extends over 15 amino acids. The V end was cut by 2 bases, the J end by 2 bases, with 12 bases between. Per the germline V gene, CDR1 is SEHNR and CDR2 is FQNEAQ (reference sequence). TCRdb itself ran the 5' RACE reads through MiXCR, one entry per CDR3 protein. The sample contains about 70,000 distinct CDR3 sequences, around 12% of which appear only once. This sequence was found in an adult who was a healthcare worker with PCR-confirmed SARS-CoV-2 infection or an uninfected control (not recorded which). The donor label of this sample is uncertain. The rearrangement links TRBV7-9 to TRBJ1-1; D might be TRBD1 (5 bases). Sample: whole blood, taken at baseline. As DNA, the CDR3 is TGTGCCAGCAGCTTATTTGACAGTACCAACACTGAAGCTTTCTTT. It encodes CASSLFDSTNTEAFF.